The T cell receptor beta chain described here comes from a study of CD8 T cells in Susac syndrome. Trimming removed 2 bases from V and 3 bases from J; junction bases left unmatched: 11. Germline V lookup: CDR1 SGHRS, CDR2 YFSETQ. This CDR3 spans 17 amino acids. The authors reverse transcribed roughly 0.45 to 1 ug RNA with random hexamers. MiXCR was run by TCRdb on the immunoSEQ multiplex PCR reads, yielding one entry per CDR3 protein. The sample has about 120,000 distinct CDR3 sequences, 80% to 95% seen once. The sample comprised CD4+ T cells from PBMCs. This chain links TRBV5-1 with TRBJ1-1, with TRBD1 matching 9 bases. The TCR comes from a human donor in good health. CDR3: CASSFRDRAIWDTEAFF. CDR3 nucleotides: TGCGCCAGCAGCTTCCGGGACAGGGCTATTTGGGACACTGAAGCTTTCTTT.